The 10 T cell receptor beta chains given below trace back to one sample, sequenced in a study of T cell repertoires in ileal Crohn's disease. Repertoires were generated with immunoSEQ multiplex PCR, while TCRdb's copy carries only in-frame clones and drops some. In the table there are about 6,600 clones, over 80% of which are singletons. The time point here: inflamed ileum from the surgical specimen. The sample was ileal tissue. The receptors here all came from an adult with Crohn's disease.

The V gene is TRBV7-9, the J gene TRBJ1-2; D is undetermined. Trimming cost V 7 bases and J 8 bases, with 20 bases left between them. The germline V gene encodes CDR1 SEHNR and CDR2 FQNEAQ (reference sequence). The CDR3 runs 14 residues. CDR3 sequence (DNA): TGTGCCAGCACGCCGCCGGGCCGGATTTCGGGCTACACCTTC. This encodes CASTPPGRISGYTF.

This clone is classed as large. The chain recombines TRBV10-2 with TRBJ2-1; 11 nucleotides agree with TRBD2. CDR1 WSHSY and CDR2 SAAADI come from the germline V gene. The CDR3 consists of 14 residues. The ends lost 7 bases at V and 6 bases at J; junction bases unmatched: 5. CDR3 residues: CASNSGGVSNEQFF. Here the CDR3 DNA reads TGCGCCAGCAATAGCGGGGGGGTCTCCAATGAGCAGTTCTTC.

Here the CDR3 DNA reads TGTGCCAGCAGCCCCCTGGGCGGGGGCACAGATACGCAGTATTTT. This translates into CASSPLGGGTDTQYF. The rearrangement joins TRBV11-2 to TRBJ2-3, with D perhaps matching TRBD2 (6 bases). There are 15 residues in the CDR3. Trimming removed 5 bases from V and 1 base from J, with 13 bases in between. Germline loops: CDR1 SGHAT, CDR2 FQNNGV.

As to this clone: The junction does not match germline at one end; this may be a read error. The chain joins TRBV15 to TRBJ2-5; the D gene is possibly TRBD2 (6 bases). The CDR3 covers 15 residues. The germline V gene encodes CDR1 LNHNV and CDR2 YYDKDF (reference sequence). CDR3 loop: CATSRVTGDQETQYF. CDR3 in DNA: TGTGCCACCAGCAGAGTCACGGGGGACCAGGAGACCCAGTACTTC.

The chain links TRBV5-5 to TRBJ2-5; unclear D gene. Germline V gene lookup returns CDR1 SGHKS and CDR2 YYEKEE (reference sequence). V shed 4 bases and J shed 2 bases, with 6 bases lying between them. The CDR3 runs 12 residues. The DNA of the CDR3 is TGTGCCAGCAGCGCGCAGCAAGAGACCCAGTACTTC. Translation gives CASSAQQETQYF.

The J gene is TRBJ2-7, the V gene TRBV10-3; maybe TRBD1 (6 bases). The CDR3 extends over 15 amino acids. CDR1 and CDR2 from the germline V gene are ENHRY and SYGVKD. V lost 2 bases to trimming and J lost 2 bases, with 13 bases between them. For the CDR3, the DNA is TGTGCCATCAGTGAGCTCCGGGACATTCCCTACGAGCAGTACTTC. Its translation: CAISELRDIPYEQYF.

The rearrangement links TRBV28 to TRBJ1-5; D is uncertain. From germline, CDR1 is MDHEN and CDR2 SYDVKM. The V and J ends lost 5 bases and 5 bases respectively, with 10 bases between them. This CDR3 is 13 amino acids long. CDR3 in amino acids: CASSTFGHQPQHF. CDR3 bases: TGTGCCAGCAGTACCTTTGGGCATCAGCCCCAGCATTTT.

This chain links TRBV11-2 with TRBJ2-3; 9 nucleotides line up with TRBD2. The germline V gene encodes CDR1 SGHAT and CDR2 FQNNGV. The V and J ends lost 2 bases and 4 bases, in that order; junction bases with no gene match: 7. The CDR3 sequence is 16 residues long. For the CDR3, the DNA is TGTGCCAGCAGCTTACGCTTTAGCGGGGGTTCAGATACGCAGTATTTT. This encodes CASSLRFSGGSDTQYF.

The chain carries TRBV19 and TRBJ2-3, with D tentatively TRBD1 or TRBD2 (6 bases each). This CDR3 has 15 amino acids. Per germline, CDR1 LNHDA and CDR2 SQIVND (reference sequence). As DNA, the CDR3 is TGTGCGACCTCCCCGGGGGCAGGTAGCACAGATACGCAGTATTTT. Its translation is CATSPGAGSTDTQYF.

The V gene is TRBV2, the J gene TRBJ2-5; D perhaps matches TRBD2 (5 bases). With 5 bases removed from V and 2 bases from J, the gap between germline ends came to 15 bases. This CDR3 is built from 15 residues. Germline V lookup: CDR1 SNHLY, CDR2 FYNNEI. This chain's CDR3 is CASSFGLTPQETQYF. The CDR3 region has the DNA TGTGCCAGCAGTTTTGGACTTACGCCTCAAGAGACCCAGTACTTC.